A single sample is the source of the 32 T cell receptor beta chains below, sequenced in a study of yellow fever vaccine responses in identical twins. TCRdb re-derived calls from the RT-PCR reads in MiXCR, one entry per CDR3 protein. This table has around 2,600 distinct CDR3 sequences, approximately 86% appearing once. This specimen was T cells from blood (PBMCs), unsorted or a sorted subset (not recorded which), taken before or after yellow fever vaccination (not recorded which). These receptors all stem from a woman aged 18-29 years who received the yellow fever vaccine.

This chain uses TRBV23-1 with TRBJ1-2; 8 bases agree with TRBD1. TRBV23-1 is assigned to the ORF class and has an uncertain function. V gave up 0 bases and J gave up 5 bases; unmatched junction bases: 5. This CDR3 has 15 amino acids. CDR3 protein: CASSQSRTGQYGYTF. Written as DNA, the CDR3 is TGCGCCAGCAGTCAATCCCGGACAGGGCAATATGGCTACACCTTC.

This chain links TRBV29-1 with TRBJ2-2; 8 bases align to TRBD1. The V gene end was trimmed by 2 bases and the J gene end by 4 bases; junction bases not matched to a gene: 3. CDR1 and CDR2 from the germline V gene are SQVTM and ANQGSEA. This CDR3 has 14 residues. The CDR3 DNA is TGCAGCGTTGAAACAGGGGGGAGCACCGGGGAGCTGTTTTTT. Translated, it gives CSVETGGSTGELFF.

J is TRBJ2-7 and V is TRBV11-2; no clear D. The ends were cut back, 4 bases at V and 3 bases at J, with 10 bases in the middle. Germline CDR1 is SGHAT and CDR2 is FQNNGV. The CDR3 runs to 13 residues. CDR3 residues: CASSSDGIYEQYF. The CDR3 DNA sequence: TGTGCCAGCAGCTCGGACGGCATCTACGAGCAGTACTTC.

A few counts support this clonotype. The CDR3 bases are TGTGCCAGCAGCTCCGGGCGGGGGGAGGCTTTCTTT. Its protein is CASSSGRGEAFF. This rearrangement joins TRBV11-2 to TRBJ1-1, with D maybe TRBD1 (5 bases). From germline, CDR1 is SGHAT and CDR2 FQNNGV. V lost 4 bases and J 11 bases, leaving 14 bases between the germline ends. This CDR3 is built from 12 residues.

The chain combines TRBV12-3 or TRBV12-4 with TRBJ2-7, with D unresolved. V lost 3 bases to trimming and J lost 2 bases, with 8 bases between them. This CDR3 contains 13 residues. Here the CDR3 reads CASSFGATYEQYF. CDR3 DNA: TGTGCCAGCAGTTTCGGTGCGACCTACGAGCAGTACTTC.

The rearrangement joins TRBV7-9 to TRBJ2-7; 13 bases line up with TRBD2. Trimming took 5 bases from V and 5 from J; bases not matched to a gene: 3. The CDR3 is 14 residues long. Germline values: CDR1 SEHNR, CDR2 FQNEAQ (reference sequence). CDR3 protein: CASSRTSGGNEQYF. The CDR3 nucleotides are TGTGCCAGCAGCCGGACTAGCGGGGGTAACGAGCAGTACTTC. The complete variable domain, with remaining parts taken from reference TRBV7-9 and TRBJ2-7, reads DTGVSQNPRHKITKRGQNVTFRCDPISEHNRLYWYRQTLGQGPEFLTYFQNEAQLEKSRLLSDRFSAERPKGSFSTLEIQRTEQGDSAMYLCASSRTSGGNEQYFGPGTRLTVT.

CDR3 protein: CASSLAQGGWSYNEQFF. CDR3 in DNA: TGTGCCAGCAGCTTAGCGCAAGGAGGGTGGTCCTACAATGAGCAGTTCTTC. The gene calls are TRBV11-1 and TRBJ2-1, with a tentative D call TRBD2 (6 bases). Germline V gene lookup returns CDR1 SGHAT and CDR2 FQDESV (reference sequence). Trimming cost V 0 bases and J 1 base, with 13 bases left between them. There are 17 residues in the CDR3.

The genes are TRBV24-1 and TRBJ2-5; D gene unclear. Germline loops: CDR1 KGHDR, CDR2 SFDVKD. The CDR3 is 16 residues long. Between the trimmed V and J ends, which lost 3 bases and 2 bases, there was a span of 15 bases. CDR3 sequence: CATSDPYSELQETQYF. CDR3 in DNA: TGTGCCACCAGTGATCCCTACAGCGAACTACAAGAGACCCAGTACTTC.

This clonotype was picked up a small number of times. The J gene is TRBJ1-2, the V gene TRBV14; D may be TRBD1 (6 bases). There are 17 residues in the CDR3. The V gene lost 1 base and the J gene lost 7 bases, with 22 bases spanning the gap. CDR1 and CDR2 (germline): SGHDN, FVKESK. The CDR3 here is CASSQVPGTRVRFGYTF. The CDR3 nucleotides are TGTGCCAGCAGCCAAGTCCCCGGGACAAGAGTGAGATTTGGCTACACCTTC.

The rearrangement links TRBV4-3 to TRBJ1-2, with 8 bases that match TRBD1. The trim removed 1 base at V and 2 bases at J, leaving 3 bases unmatched. In germline, CDR1 is LGHNA, CDR2 YSLEER. The CDR3 runs to 15 residues. The CDR3 DNA follows: TGCGCCAGCAGCCAAGGACAGGGGATAAACTATGGCTACACCTTC. Residues: CASSQGQGINYGYTF.

The chain has TRBV15 and TRBJ2-2; D is undetermined. CDR3 length equals 13 residues. Trimming took off 6 bases at V and 5 bases at J, with 10 bases between the two ends. Germline CDR1 LNHNV, CDR2 YYDKDF (reference sequence). The CDR3 bases are TGTGCCACCAGTAGCAGTGAAACCGGGGAGCTGTTTTTT. It codes for CATSSSETGELFF.

A few counts support this clonotype. The genes are TRBV5-6 and TRBJ1-1; D might be TRBD1 (5 bases). Germline V CDR1 and CDR2: SGHDT, YYEEEE. Trimming pared 2 bases from V and 6 bases from J, leaving 8 bases between. This CDR3 has 12 residues. The CDR3 spells CASSLGVSEAFF. CDR3 bases: TGTGCCAGCAGCTTAGGGGTTTCTGAAGCTTTCTTT.

This clonotype was counted once. The gene calls are TRBV7-3 and TRBJ2-2; TRBD2 matches 11 bases. V lost 5 bases, J lost 5 bases, and 7 bases stayed unmatched. Germline V gives CDR1 SGHTA, CDR2 FQGTGA. The CDR3 runs 16 residues. CDR3 sequence reads: CASSLSGGAWTGELFF. CDR3 nucleotides: TGTGCCAGCAGCCTTAGCGGGGGGGCGTGGACCGGGGAGCTGTTTTTT.

The chain has TRBV11-1 and TRBJ1-2; D is perhaps TRBD1 (6 bases). Per the germline V gene, CDR1 is SGHAT and CDR2 is FQDESV (reference sequence). Trimming cost V 4 bases and J 4 bases, with 7 bases left between them. The CDR3 loop spans 12 amino acids. The CDR3 coding sequence is TGTGCCAGCAGCTCGGACAGCTATGGCTACACCTTC. It encodes CASSSDSYGYTF.

This rearrangement joins TRBV29-1 to TRBJ1-5; D is undetermined. Germline CDR1 and CDR2: SQVTM and ANQGSEA. This CDR3 region has 13 residues. Trimming removed 2 bases from V and 2 bases from J, with 7 bases in between. DNA for the CDR3: TGCAGCGTTGAACTGGGAGGCAATCAGCCCCAGCATTTT. Translating it yields CSVELGGNQPQHF.

This sequence joins TRBV7-2 and TRBJ2-1; no definite D call. The CDR3 spans 12 residues. Germline V gene lookup returns CDR1 SGHTA and CDR2 FQGNSA. The V gene lost 5 bases and the J gene lost 2 bases, with 4 bases spanning the gap. The CDR3 sequence: CASSVTYNEQFF. The CDR3 DNA reads as TGTGCCAGCAGCGTAACCTACAATGAGCAGTTCTTC.

This sequence joins TRBV2 and TRBJ2-2, with 10 bases matching TRBD1. The CDR3 runs 16 residues. Germline V gives CDR1 SNHLY, CDR2 FYNNEI. After removal of 1 base from V and 4 bases from J, the junction contained 3 bases not matched to a gene. The CDR3 DNA follows: TGTGCCAGCAGTGAAGTGACAGGGGGCTCCACCGGGGAGCTGTTTTTT. Protein sequence: CASSEVTGGSTGELFF. The whole variable domain, filled in from reference TRBV2 and TRBJ2-2, reads EPEVTQTPSHQVTQMGQEVILRCVPISNHLYFYWYRQILGQKVEFLVSFYNNEISEKSEIFDDQFSVERPDGSNFTLKIRSTKLEDSAMYFCASSEVTGGSTGELFFGEGSRLTVL.

Worth noting for this clonotype: A read error may produce the germline difference seen at one junction end. The V and J genes are TRBV11-3 and TRBJ2-1; 10 bases agree with TRBD2. Germline lookup yields CDR1 SGHNT and CDR2 YENEEA. The CDR3 covers 14 residues. CDR3 sequence reads: CVSSLNLAGAKQFF. The CDR3 nucleotides are TGTGTCAGCAGCTTAAATCTAGCGGGAGCCAAGCAGTTCTTC.

The rearrangement links TRBV7-9 to TRBJ2-5, with D maybe TRBD2 (6 bases). From germline, CDR1 is SEHNR and CDR2 FQNEAQ (reference sequence). V was clipped by 8 bases and J by 5 bases, with 15 bases between them. The CDR3 loop spans 13 amino acids. The CDR3 coding sequence is TGTGCCAGCCACCAACTAGGAGGGGAGACCCAGTACTTC. Its protein product is CASHQLGGETQYF.

The V gene is TRBV12-3 or TRBV12-4, the J gene TRBJ2-5; D might be TRBD2 (6 bases). Trimming left V 0 bases short and J 5 bases short, with 13 bases between. This CDR3 region has 15 residues. The CDR3 protein is CASSLAGGFGETQYF. CDR3 DNA sequence: TGTGCCAGCAGTTTAGCGGGAGGTTTCGGGGAGACCCAGTACTTC.

The V and J genes are TRBV9 and TRBJ2-7; maybe TRBD2 (6 bases). Germline V gene sequence: CDR1 SGDLS, CDR2 YYNGEE. The CDR3 consists of 12 residues. Deletions cut 0 bases from V and 9 bases from J, with 10 bases between. The CDR3 region has the DNA TGTGCCAGCAGCGTAGATGCGGGGAGGCAGTACTTC. It codes for CASSVDAGRQYF.

This sequence joins TRBV11-1 and TRBJ2-5; a possible D gene is TRBD1 (5 bases). Germline-derived CDR1 and CDR2 are SGHAT and FQDESV (reference sequence). There are 14 residues in the CDR3. The germline V and J ends were trimmed by 5 bases and 6 bases, with 16 bases remaining between them. CDR3 nucleotide sequence: TGTGCCAGCAGCCACGAACAGGATTTAAAGACCCAGTACTTC. Protein: CASSHEQDLKTQYF.

This clonotype has a single count. The chain links TRBV2 to TRBJ2-7; D unclear. V lost 10 bases and J 2 bases, leaving 15 bases between the germline ends. This CDR3 comprises 13 residues. CDR1 is SNHLY, CDR2 FYNNEI, per germline. The CDR3 coding sequence is TGTGCCATACAACTCCCGGTAACCTACGAGCAGTACTTC. Its protein is CAIQLPVTYEQYF.

The chain carries TRBV6-2 or TRBV6-3 and TRBJ2-1; 7 bases are a match to TRBD2. CDR3 size: 17 residues. Germline CDR1 MNHEY, CDR2 SVGEGT. V lost 4 bases, J lost 8 bases, and 17 bases stayed unmatched. CDR3 sequence reads: CASSSLSRGGPRDEQFF. The CDR3, as DNA: TGTGCCAGCAGTTCCCTCTCCCGGGGAGGGCCCCGAGATGAGCAGTTCTTC.

J is TRBJ2-1 and V is TRBV12-3 or TRBV12-4; TRBD2 agrees at 9 bases. V shed 1 base, J shed 6 bases, and the junction held 4 bases outside the gene matches. CDR3 length equals 15 residues. The CDR3 sequence is CASSLGGGAVNEQFF. CDR3 nucleotides: TGTGCCAGCAGTTTAGGCGGGGGGGCCGTCAATGAGCAGTTCTTC.

The chain joins TRBV27 to TRBJ1-5; tentative D call: TRBD1 (5 bases). Germline values: CDR1 MNHEY, CDR2 SMNVEV (reference sequence). CDR3 length: 14 amino acids. The V and J ends lost 6 bases and 3 bases respectively, with 12 bases between them. The CDR3 protein is CASSGHKFNQPQHF. The CDR3, as DNA: TGTGCCAGCAGCGGACATAAGTTCAATCAGCCCCAGCATTTT.

This chain connects TRBV4-1 to TRBJ1-6; 7 bases align to TRBD1. Germline-derived CDR1 and CDR2 are MGHRA and YSYEKL. CDR3 length: 15 amino acids. The junction had 9 bases not matched to a gene; V was cut back by 0 bases and J by 13 bases. CDR3 sequence (DNA): TGCGCCAGCAGCCAAGATTGGGCAGGGGGAGGGCCCCTCCACTTT. Residues: CASSQDWAGGGPLHF.

The rearrangement joins TRBV5-4 to TRBJ1-5; D unclear. The CDR3 has 14 amino acids. Germline V lookup: CDR1 SGHNT, CDR2 YYREEE (reference sequence). V was pared by 0 bases and J by 3 bases, with 7 bases between. The CDR3 sequence: CASSLGQINQPQHF. CDR3 in DNA: TGTGCCAGCAGCTTGGGGCAGATCAATCAGCCCCAGCATTTT.

The chain has TRBV6-2 or TRBV6-3 and TRBJ2-3; D call uncertain. Trimming removed 4 bases at V and 6 bases at J, with 8 bases between. CDR1 and CDR2 from the germline V gene are MNHEY and SVGEGT. The CDR3 is 12 amino acids. CDR3 protein: CASSFSRDTQYF. The CDR3 DNA sequence: TGTGCCAGCAGTTTCTCCAGGGATACGCAGTATTTT.

The gene calls are TRBV5-1 and TRBJ2-7; TRBD1 matches at 8 bases. Germline CDR1 is SGHRS and CDR2 is YFSETQ. Losses at the gene ends were 7 bases for V and 5 bases for J; bases not matched to a gene: 8. The CDR3 is 13 residues long. The CDR3 nucleotides are TGCGCCAGCGGTAGGACAGGGTACGACGAGCAGTACTTC. It specifies CASGRTGYDEQYF. Complete variable domain (other parts from reference TRBV5-1 and TRBJ2-7): KAGVTQTPRYLIKTRGQQVTLSCSPISGHRSVSWYQQTPGQGLQFLFEYFSETQRNKGNFPGRFSGRQFSNSRSEMNVSTLELGDSALYLCASGRTGYDEQYFGPGTRLTVT.

This clonotype was counted a few times. The chain uses TRBV6-4 and TRBJ2-3; TRBD2 is a possible D gene (7 bases). Germline CDR1 MRHNA, CDR2 SNTAGT. This CDR3 has 14 amino acids. V lost 2 bases and J lost 2, with 8 bases in between. CDR3 sequence reads: CASSDGGATDTQYF. In DNA form, the CDR3 reads TGTGCCAGCAGTGACGGGGGGGCCACAGATACGCAGTATTTT.

The chain uses TRBV9 and TRBJ2-1; no clear D. Trimming removed 3 bases at V and 6 bases at J, with 10 bases between. CDR3 length: 13 residues. In germline, CDR1 is SGDLS, CDR2 YYNGEE. The CDR3 coding sequence is TGTGCCAGCAGCGCCGGGTACGGCAATGAGCAGTTCTTC. The encoded protein is CASSAGYGNEQFF.